Below, 27 T cell receptor beta chains from the same sample are listed, as sequenced in a study of CD8+CD57+ T cells in acquired aplastic anemia. CDR3 and TCR beta VDJ profiling relied on genomic DNA as the template. Via MiXCR, TCRdb re-called the reads, giving one row per CDR3 protein. The repertoire holds fewer than 200,000 distinct CDR3 sequences, with 71% as singletons. All patients picked for sequencing had shown, by flow cytometry, an expansion of CD8+CD57+ cells. Material: sorted CD4+, CD8+, or CD8+CD57+ T cells (not recorded which) from PBMCs. These receptors all stem from a human donor with aplastic anemia.

The chain links TRBV27 to TRBJ2-3; 13 positions match TRBD2. The CDR3 spans 14 residues. Per germline, CDR1 MNHEY and CDR2 SMNVEV (reference sequence). V was clipped by 10 bases and J by 3 bases; unmatched bases: 4. The CDR3 DNA reads as TGTGCCACCGGACTAGCGGGAGAAACAGATACGCAGTATTTT. This translates into CATGLAGETDTQYF.

Only a few counts were recorded for this clonotype. The genes are TRBV2 and TRBJ2-7, with TRBD2 as a possible D gene (5 bases). Per germline, CDR1 SNHLY and CDR2 FYNNEI. The CDR3 length is 14 residues. V was shortened by 4 bases and J by 0 bases, with 10 bases between the two germline ends. CDR3 in DNA: TGTGCCAGCAGTGCCTCGGCGGGCTCCTACGAGCAGTACTTC. It yields the protein CASSASAGSYEQYF.

The CDR3 DNA reads as TGTGCCACCAGCTGGCCCCCCGGGACTAGCGGGATATACGAGCAGTACTTC. This sequence encodes CATSWPPGTSGIYEQYF. The chain has TRBV15 and TRBJ2-7; 13 positions agree with TRBD2. Germline values: CDR1 LNHNV, CDR2 YYDKDF (reference sequence). V lost 5 bases to trimming and J lost 4 bases; unmatched junction nucleotides: 11. This CDR3 spans 17 amino acids. Drawing the rest from reference TRBV15 and TRBJ2-7, the complete variable domain is DAMVIQNPRYQVTQFGKPVTLSCSQTLNHNVMYWYQQKSSQAPKLLFHYYDKDFNNEADTPDNFQSRRPNTSFCFLDIRSPGLGDTAMYLCATSWPPGTSGIYEQYFGPGTRLTVT.

The chain recombines TRBV20-1 with TRBJ2-5; 13 bases fit TRBD2. V shed 3 bases and J 5 bases; nucleotides not matched to a gene: 0. The germline V gene has CDR1 DFQATT and CDR2 SNEGSKA (reference sequence). This CDR3 contains 13 residues. This chain's CDR3 is CSARTSGRETQYF. In nucleotides, the CDR3 is TGCAGTGCTAGGACTAGCGGGAGGGAGACCCAGTACTTC.

The rearrangement links TRBV7-9 to TRBJ1-4; maybe TRBD1 (5 bases). CDR1 SEHNR and CDR2 FQNEAQ come from the germline V gene (reference sequence). The CDR3 consists of 16 residues. V lost 1 base to trimming and J lost 8 bases, with 17 bases between them. CDR3 bases: TGTGCCAGCAGCTTAGTGTTCGGGACCCTGGGAGAAAAACTGTTTTTT. Protein product: CASSLVFGTLGEKLFF.

The chain uses TRBV7-9 and TRBJ2-5; maybe TRBD2 (5 bases). CDR3 size: 12 residues. V was cut by 8 bases and J by 5 bases, with 12 bases left in between. The V gene's germline CDR1 is SEHNR and CDR2 FQNEAQ (reference sequence). In DNA, the CDR3 is TGTGCCAGCCGGGGAGCTTTGGAGACCCAGTACTTC. This gives the protein CASRGALETQYF.

The chain recombines TRBV11-2 with TRBJ2-7; D unresolved. Germline values: CDR1 SGHAT, CDR2 FQNNGV. Trimming pared 1 base from V and 3 bases from J, leaving 16 bases between. This CDR3 spans 16 amino acids. The CDR3 region is CASSLGGDLNGYEQYF. CDR3 nucleotides: TGTGCCAGCAGCTTAGGAGGAGATTTGAATGGCTACGAGCAGTACTTC.

This chain uses TRBV7-3 with TRBJ2-3; 8 bases are shared with TRBD1. The trim removed 2 bases at V and 1 base at J, leaving 5 bases unmatched. This CDR3 is 16 amino acids long. The germline V gene encodes CDR1 SGHTA and CDR2 FQGTGA. The CDR3 coding sequence is TGTGCCAGCAGCTTATTTGGCAGGGGGCGCACAGATACGCAGTATTTT. Translation: CASSLFGRGRTDTQYF.

This chain uses TRBV7-9 with TRBJ2-7; D gene ambiguous. Germline CDR1 and CDR2: SEHNR and FQNEAQ (reference sequence). V lost 3 bases, J lost 2 bases, and 11 bases lay in between. This CDR3 is built from 14 residues. Here the CDR3 DNA reads TGTGCCAGCAGCTTCCCAAGGGCCACCTACGAGCAGTACTTC. Its translation: CASSFPRATYEQYF. Complete variable domain (other parts from reference TRBV7-9 and TRBJ2-7): DTGVSQNPRHKITKRGQNVTFRCDPISEHNRLYWYRQTLGQGPEFLTYFQNEAQLEKSRLLSDRFSAERPKGSFSTLEIQRTEQGDSAMYLCASSFPRATYEQYFGPGTRLTVT.

The rearrangement joins TRBV15 to TRBJ2-1, with D perhaps assigned TRBD1 or TRBD2 (5 bases each). There are 14 residues in the CDR3. Trimming took off 5 bases at V and 7 bases at J, with 15 bases between the two ends. The V gene's germline CDR1 is LNHNV and CDR2 YYDKDF (reference sequence). The CDR3 region has the DNA TGTGCCACCAGCCGTTTCGTGGGACGGAATGAGCAGTTCTTC. Its protein is CATSRFVGRNEQFF.

The rearrangement links TRBV15 to TRBJ2-7; no clear D gene. Germline V gives CDR1 LNHNV, CDR2 YYDKDF (reference sequence). This CDR3 has 14 amino acids. V was trimmed by 3 bases and J by 0 bases, leaving 9 bases between them. This CDR3 is CATSSALSSYEQYF. As DNA, the CDR3 is TGTGCCACCAGCAGCGCGCTGAGCTCCTACGAGCAGTACTTC. Complete variable domain (other parts from reference TRBV15 and TRBJ2-7): DAMVIQNPRYQVTQFGKPVTLSCSQTLNHNVMYWYQQKSSQAPKLLFHYYDKDFNNEADTPDNFQSRRPNTSFCFLDIRSPGLGDTAMYLCATSSALSSYEQYFGPGTRLTVT.

This clonotype came up a few times. The rearrangement uses TRBV2 and TRBJ1-5; D gene unclear. This CDR3 comprises 13 residues. Trimming cost V 4 bases and J 5 bases, with 9 bases left between them. Looked up from germline, CDR1 is SNHLY and CDR2 is FYNNEI. CDR3 loop: CASSAIKDQPQHF. CDR3 nucleotide sequence: TGTGCCAGCAGTGCCATCAAAGATCAGCCCCAGCATTTT.

The rearrangement joins TRBV2 to TRBJ1-1; the match to TRBD1 covers 8 bases. Germline V gene lookup returns CDR1 SNHLY and CDR2 FYNNEI. J lost 0 bases, V lost 4 bases, and 7 bases had no gene match. The CDR3 sequence is 16 residues long. The CDR3 DNA reads TGTGCCAGCAGTGTAGGTCGACAGGGGATGAACACTGAAGCTTTCTTT. Its protein product is CASSVGRQGMNTEAFF.

The chain recombines TRBV20-1 with TRBJ1-5; TRBD1 matches 9 bases. CDR3 length: 15 residues. Germline CDR1 reads DFQATT; CDR2 reads SNEGSKA (reference sequence). J lost 9 bases, V lost 5 bases, and 14 bases had no gene match. The CDR3 is CSASKAGQGVRPQHF. The DNA of the CDR3 is TGCAGTGCTTCTAAGGCGGGACAGGGTGTTCGGCCCCAGCATTTT.

J is TRBJ1-1 and V is TRBV24-1, with D unclear. Trimming took off 7 bases at V and 1 base at J, with 12 bases between the two ends. The CDR3 consists of 14 residues. Germline loops: CDR1 KGHDR, CDR2 SFDVKD. CDR3 sequence reads: CATRAPGANTEAFF. The CDR3 nucleotides read TGTGCCACCAGAGCTCCGGGAGCGAACACTGAAGCTTTCTTT.

This clonotype was counted a single time. The V and J genes are TRBV24-1 and TRBJ2-7; tentatively, D is TRBD2 (5 bases). Deletions cut 5 bases from V and 6 bases from J, with 16 bases between. CDR3 size: 14 residues. Germline V gene lookup returns CDR1 KGHDR and CDR2 SFDVKD. DNA for the CDR3: TGTGCCACCAGTGCCCGAGTCACGGAGGTCGAGCAGTACGTC. Protein: CATSARVTEVEQYV.

The chain is built from TRBV15 and TRBJ2-6; TRBD2 aligns across 11 bases. With V trimmed by 5 bases and J by 2 bases, 8 bases remained unmatched. Per the germline V gene, CDR1 is LNHNV and CDR2 is YYDKDF (reference sequence). CDR3 length equals 18 residues. The CDR3 bases are TGTGCCACCAGCGGCTTGACTAGCGGGATGACTGGGGCCAACGTCCTGACTTTC. Protein sequence: CATSGLTSGMTGANVLTF.

The rearrangement links TRBV13 to TRBJ1-2; D is uncertain. Germline V gene data show CDR1 as PRHDT and CDR2 as FYEKMQ (reference sequence). The V end lost 5 bases, the J end lost 5 bases, and 12 bases lay between the germline ends. CDR3 length: 13 amino acids. The CDR3 loop reads CASSPARGYGYTF. The CDR3 DNA follows: TGTGCCAGCAGCCCTGCCCGGGGATATGGCTACACCTTC.

Only one count was recorded for this clonotype. The chain carries TRBV20-1 and TRBJ1-6, with 10 bases lining up with TRBD1. CDR3 length: 14 amino acids. The V gene's germline CDR1 is DFQATT and CDR2 SNEGSKA (reference sequence). V dropped 6 bases and J dropped 9; count of bases not matched to a gene: 8. CDR3: CSALTGTGASPLHF. The CDR3 nucleotides read TGCAGTGCGCTTACCGGGACAGGGGCTTCACCCCTCCACTTT.

CDR3 sequence (DNA): TGTGCCAGCAGCCTAACCGGAGAAGGTTGGTCACCCCTCCACTTT. This translates into CASSLTGEGWSPLHF. The V and J genes are TRBV14 and TRBJ1-6; no clear D. In germline, CDR1 is SGHDN, CDR2 FVKESK. V lost 4 bases and J 10 bases, leaving 17 bases between the germline ends. The CDR3 length is 15 residues.

The rearrangement uses TRBV29-1 and TRBJ1-3; tentative D call: TRBD1 (5 bases). The ends were cut back, 7 bases at V and 3 bases at J, with 16 bases in the middle. This CDR3 has 14 residues. The germline gives CDR1 SQVTM, CDR2 ANQGSEA. The CDR3 DNA sequence: TGCAGCGCCAGTGAAGGGGCGCGTGGAAACACCATATATTTT. This sequence encodes CSASEGARGNTIYF.

The chain recombines TRBV20-1 with TRBJ2-5; no reliable D call. V shed 0 bases and J shed 5 bases, with 16 bases lying between them. Germline loops: CDR1 DFQATT, CDR2 SNEGSKA (reference sequence). The CDR3 totals 15 residues. CDR3 coding DNA: TGCAGTGCTAGAGATCCAAGGGATACAGTGGAGACCCAGTACTTC. Its protein is CSARDPRDTVETQYF.

This sequence joins TRBV7-9 and TRBJ2-7; the D is unclear. The V and J ends lost 3 bases and 3 bases respectively, with 6 bases between them. Germline values: CDR1 SEHNR, CDR2 FQNEAQ (reference sequence). CDR3 length: 12 amino acids. CDR3 sequence: CASSFRIYEQYF. The CDR3 region has the DNA TGTGCCAGCAGCTTTAGGATCTACGAGCAGTACTTC.

The chain carries TRBV20-1 and TRBJ1-6, with 9 nucleotides matching TRBD1. Germline CDR1 reads DFQATT; CDR2 reads SNEGSKA (reference sequence). The J segment lost 5 bases and the V segment lost 2 bases, leaving 7 bases of the junction unmatched. This CDR3 contains 16 residues. DNA of the CDR3: TGCAGTGCTAGAAATCGAGGACAGGGGAATAATTCACCCCTCCACTTT. Translated: CSARNRGQGNNSPLHF.

The chain recombines TRBV7-6 with TRBJ2-2; D may be TRBD1 or TRBD2 (5 bases each). The length of the CDR3 is 15 residues. The V end lost 0 bases, the J end lost 6 bases, and 11 bases lay between the germline ends. Looked up from germline, CDR1 is SGHVS and CDR2 is FNYEAQ. In nucleotides, the CDR3 is TGTGCCAGCAGCTTAGCGGGACCCTATGCCGGGGAGCTGTTTTTT. Its translation: CASSLAGPYAGELFF.

The V gene is TRBV24-1, the J gene TRBJ1-2; D not resolved. Germline V gene data show CDR1 as KGHDR and CDR2 as SFDVKD. This CDR3 has 12 amino acids. The germline V and J ends were trimmed by 4 bases and 5 bases, with 7 bases remaining between them. CDR3 loop: CATSDPGYGYTF. The CDR3 DNA is TGTGCCACCAGTGACCCAGGTTATGGCTACACCTTC.

The chain links TRBV24-1 to TRBJ2-7, with D unresolved. The CDR3 sequence is 13 residues long. Germline CDR1 and CDR2: KGHDR and SFDVKD. The germline V and J ends were trimmed by 0 bases and 6 bases, with 8 bases remaining between them. The CDR3 spells CATSDLASLEQYF. The CDR3 DNA reads as TGTGCCACCAGTGATTTGGCTTCCCTCGAGCAGTACTTC.